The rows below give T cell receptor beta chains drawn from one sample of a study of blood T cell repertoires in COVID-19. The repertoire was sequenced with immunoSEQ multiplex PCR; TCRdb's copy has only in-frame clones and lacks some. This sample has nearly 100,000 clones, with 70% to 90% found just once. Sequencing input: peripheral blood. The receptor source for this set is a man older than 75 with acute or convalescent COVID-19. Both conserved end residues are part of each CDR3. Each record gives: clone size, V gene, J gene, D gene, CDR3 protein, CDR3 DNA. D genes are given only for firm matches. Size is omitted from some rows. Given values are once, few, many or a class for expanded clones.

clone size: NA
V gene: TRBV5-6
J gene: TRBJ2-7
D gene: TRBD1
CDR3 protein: CASSADRLSYEQYF
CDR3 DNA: TGTGCCAGCAGCGCGGACAGGCTCTCCTACGAGCAGTACTTC

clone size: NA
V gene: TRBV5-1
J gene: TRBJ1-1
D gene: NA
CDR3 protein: CASSLLADTEAFF
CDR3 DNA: TGCGCCAGCAGCTTGTTAGCGGACACTGAAGCTTTCTTT

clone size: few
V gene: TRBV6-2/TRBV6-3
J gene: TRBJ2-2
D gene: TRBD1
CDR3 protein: CASSKTGTGNTGELFF
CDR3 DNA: TGTGCCAGCAGCAAAACCGGGACAGGGAACACCGGGGAGCTGTTTTTT

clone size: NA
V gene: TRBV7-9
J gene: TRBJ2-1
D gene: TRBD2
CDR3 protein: CASSLERLAGVNRDEQFF
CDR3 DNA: TGTGCCAGCAGCTTAGAACGACTAGCGGGAGTTAATAGGGATGAGCAGTTCTTC

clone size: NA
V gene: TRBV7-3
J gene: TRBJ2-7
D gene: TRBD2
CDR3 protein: CASSPASGKHNEQYF
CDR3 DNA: TGTGCCAGCAGCCCCGCTAGCGGGAAGCACAACGAGCAGTACTTC

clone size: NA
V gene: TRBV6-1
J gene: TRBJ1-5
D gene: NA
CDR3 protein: CASSDQGYSNQPQHF
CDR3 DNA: TGTGCCAGCAGTGACCAGGGATATAGCAATCAGCCCCAGCATTTT

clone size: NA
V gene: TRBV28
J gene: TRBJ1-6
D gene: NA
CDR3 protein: CASNRHIPTSPLHF
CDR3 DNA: TGTGCCAGCAATAGACATATACCAACCTCACCCCTCCACTTT

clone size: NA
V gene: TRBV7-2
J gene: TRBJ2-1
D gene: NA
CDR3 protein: CASSFPGTPNEQFF
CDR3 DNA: TGTGCCAGCAGCTTTCCCGGGACACCCAATGAGCAGTTCTTC

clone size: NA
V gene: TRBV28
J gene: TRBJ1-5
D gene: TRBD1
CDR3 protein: CASNVGTGRFTDQPQHF
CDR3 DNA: TGTGCCAGCAATGTCGGGACAGGGAGGTTTACTGATCAGCCCCAGCATTTT

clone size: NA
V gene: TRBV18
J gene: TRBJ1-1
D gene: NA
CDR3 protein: CASSPPSSNTEAFF
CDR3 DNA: TGTGCCAGCTCACCACCTTCGTCGAACACTGAAGCTTTCTTT

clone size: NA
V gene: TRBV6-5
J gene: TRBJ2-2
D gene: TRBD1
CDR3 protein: CASSTGTGNTGELFF
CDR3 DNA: TGTGCCAGCAGTACCGGGACAGGGAACACCGGGGAGCTGTTTTTT